The T cell receptor (beta chain) described here comes from a study of blood T cell repertoires in COVID-19. Study-wide background: Donors in the United States, Italy and Spain gave samples during acute or convalescent COVID-19. Sample material is recorded as cDNA or gDNA derived from T cells, B-cell-depleted T cells, or PBMCs.

Original analysis: By means of reference gene primer amplification, nucleated cell counts were estimated. Repertoires were generated with immunoSEQ multiplex PCR, while TCRdb's copy carries only in-frame clones and drops some. V and J calls and clone size are copied from that table; D and trimming were computed from the DNA. Of roughly 380,000 clones in the sample, around 89% were seen once. The CDR3 consists of 15 residues. Trimming took off 0 bases at V and 4 bases at J, with 11 bases between the two ends. Germline V gives CDR1 SGHRS, CDR2 YFSETQ. What was sequenced was peripheral blood. This sequence joins TRBV5-1 and TRBJ2-1; D is perhaps TRBD1 (5 bases). This receptor was identified in a woman aged 40 to 55 with COVID-19, enrolled during active disease. The CDR3 region has the DNA TGCGCCAGCAGCTTGGTAGCAGGGCTGTACAATGAGCAGTTCTTC. Amino acid sequence: CASSLVAGLYNEQFF. Complete variable domain (other parts from reference TRBV5-1 and TRBJ2-1): KAGVTQTPRYLIKTRGQQVTLSCSPISGHRSVSWYQQTPGQGLQFLFEYFSETQRNKGNFPGRFSGRQFSNSRSEMNVSTLELGDSALYLCASSLVAGLYNEQFFGPGTRLTVL.